This T cell receptor beta chain emerged from a study of naive and memory T cell subsets. Regarding the study as a whole: TCR transcript changes with activation or differentiation may affect this RNA method.

Ligated cDNA underwent four rounds of PCR with nested alpha and beta constant region primers and SP2. Each CDR3 protein gets one entry after TCRdb re-called the UMI-ligation and nested PCR reads with MiXCR. The sample holds around 24,000 distinct CDR3 sequences; 4% to 6.5% are singletons and the top ten take approximately 8%. In the case of this clonotype: Its antigen is unidentified.

An oligonucleotide containing a UMI was ligated to the 3' end of TCR cDNA. Unsorted total RNA, about 1 to 1000 ng, was DNase treated before reverse transcription. Trimming stripped 3 bases from V and 0 bases from J, with 9 bases between. The CDR3 spans 14 residues. The germline CDR1 and CDR2 sequences are SQVTM and ANQGSEA. The chain is built from TRBV29-1 and TRBJ2-1, with D uncertain. This receptor was taken from an adult in good health. The sample taken for sequencing was blood. The chain's CDR3 is CSVDDESSYNEQFF. The DNA for the CDR3 is TGCAGCGTTGACGACGAGAGCTCCTACAATGAGCAGTTCTTC.